The 25 T cell receptor beta chains listed next were all sequenced from one sample in a study of blood T cell repertoires in COVID-19. TCRdb keeps only in-frame clones here, not all; method: immunoSEQ multiplex PCR. Here the sample spans about 58,000 clones, 90% being singletons. Material: peripheral blood. Every receptor here comes from a man aged 60 to 75 with active COVID-19.

This clone is a singleton in its sample. The chain combines TRBV5-6 with TRBJ2-5; D is unresolved. Germline assignment: CDR1 SGHDT and CDR2 YYEEEE. The CDR3 runs to 11 residues. With 1 base removed from V and 4 bases from J, the gap between germline ends came to 2 bases. The CDR3 region is CASSLRETQYF. In DNA, the CDR3 is TGTGCCAGCAGCTTGCGAGAGACCCAGTACTTC.

V is TRBV4-1 and J is TRBJ1-5, with 9 bases aligning to TRBD1. Germline CDR1 and CDR2: MGHRA and YSYEKL. V lost 2 bases, J lost 1 base, and 6 bases stayed unmatched. The CDR3 loop spans 17 amino acids. CDR3 DNA sequence: TGCGCCAGCAGCCAACTGGGCGGGACAGGGAGCAATCAGCCCCAGCATTTT. Translation: CASSQLGGTGSNQPQHF.

The chain is built from TRBV11-2 and TRBJ2-7, with 10 nucleotides matching TRBD2. The V and J ends lost 8 bases and 7 bases, in that order; junction bases with no gene match: 11. The CDR3 spans 14 residues. Per the germline V gene, CDR1 is SGHAT and CDR2 is FQNNGV. The CDR3 here is CASCTLAGVGEQYF. CDR3 coding DNA: TGTGCCAGCTGCACTCTAGCGGGAGTAGGTGAGCAGTACTTC.

The V call is TRBV5-8, the J call TRBJ1-2; TRBD1 might be the D (6 bases). Per germline, CDR1 SGHTS and CDR2 YDEGEE. Trimming took off 0 bases at V and 3 bases at J, with 12 bases between the two ends. The length of the CDR3 is 15 residues. In DNA form, the CDR3 reads TGTGCCAGCAGCTTGGCCGGCGGGGGCGACTATGGCTACACCTTC. Translated: CASSLAGGGDYGYTF.

The J gene is TRBJ1-1, the V gene TRBV18, with D possibly matching TRBD1 (5 bases). Trimming removed 0 bases at V and 1 base at J, with 18 bases between. CDR3 length: 18 amino acids. Germline lookup yields CDR1 KGHSH and CDR2 LQKENI. CDR3 region: CASSPPGLVDRPNTEAFF. The CDR3 DNA reads as TGTGCCAGCTCACCACCGGGGTTAGTTGACAGACCGAACACTGAAGCTTTCTTT.

The chain employs TRBV7-2 and TRBJ2-5, with 7 bases aligning to TRBD1. There are 15 residues in the CDR3. V lost 2 bases and J lost 5; bases outside the gene matches: 8. Germline V gene lookup returns CDR1 SGHTA and CDR2 FQGNSA. CDR3 coding DNA: TGTGCCAGCAGCTTAAGTACAGGGGAATATGAGACCCAGTACTTC. It codes for CASSLSTGEYETQYF.

The chain recombines TRBV18 with TRBJ2-6; TRBD2 is a possible D gene (6 bases). V lost 2 bases and J lost 0, with 14 bases in between. Germline V CDR1 and CDR2: KGHSH, LQKENI. This CDR3 has 18 amino acids. Here the CDR3 DNA reads TGTGCCAGCTCACCAGTCCCGGGACTGAGCTCTGGGGCCAACGTCCTGACTTTC. Protein sequence: CASSPVPGLSSGANVLTF.

The V call is TRBV6-5, the J call TRBJ1-1, with D tentatively TRBD1 (5 bases). V was clipped by 4 bases and J by 5 bases, with 8 bases between them. The CDR3 contains 12 residues. The germline V gene has CDR1 MNHEY and CDR2 SVGAGI. Here the CDR3 DNA reads TGTGCCAGCAGTTCAAGGGGAACTGAAGCTTTCTTT. Amino acid sequence: CASSSRGTEAFF.

The chain joins TRBV19 to TRBJ2-1; D gene uncertain. The germline V gene has CDR1 LNHDA and CDR2 SQIVND (reference sequence). Trimming left V 4 bases short and J 8 bases short, with 6 bases between. This CDR3 is 11 amino acids long. Here the CDR3 reads CASSTSHEQFF. For the CDR3, the DNA is TGTGCCAGTAGTACATCCCATGAGCAGTTCTTC.

V usage is TRBV10-3 and J usage is TRBJ2-1; tentatively, D is TRBD2 (5 bases). Deletions cut 6 bases from V and 0 bases from J, with 12 bases between. Germline CDR1 ENHRY, CDR2 SYGVKD. This CDR3 contains 15 residues. For the CDR3, the DNA is TGTGCCATCAGCCTTAGCGCATTCTCCTACAATGAGCAGTTCTTC. This sequence encodes CAISLSAFSYNEQFF.

V is TRBV27 and J is TRBJ2-1; D is perhaps TRBD1 (5 bases). Germline V gene sequence: CDR1 MNHEY, CDR2 SMNVEV (reference sequence). This CDR3 spans 14 amino acids. Trimming shortened V by 4 bases and J by 1 base, and 8 bases separated the two germline ends. The CDR3: CASSSQGSYNEQFF. The CDR3 nucleotides read TGTGCCAGCAGTTCCCAGGGATCCTACAATGAGCAGTTCTTC.

The chain couples TRBV19 to TRBJ2-6; D not resolved. Germline V gene lookup returns CDR1 LNHDA and CDR2 SQIVND (reference sequence). V lost 5 bases and J lost 0, with 11 bases in between. The CDR3 contains 16 residues. CDR3 sequence: CASSSRHPSGANVLTF. Here the CDR3 DNA reads TGTGCCAGTAGTTCTCGACACCCCTCTGGGGCCAACGTCCTGACTTTC.

This sequence joins TRBV5-1 and TRBJ2-1; 7 nucleotides align to TRBD2. In germline, CDR1 is SGHRS, CDR2 YFSETQ. CDR3 length: 15 residues. V gave up 4 bases and J gave up 6 bases; unmatched junction bases: 10. The CDR3 reads CASSERAGSPNEQFF. The DNA for the CDR3 is TGCGCCAGCAGCGAAAGAGCGGGATCCCCCAATGAGCAGTTCTTC.

The V and J genes are TRBV5-1 and TRBJ1-4; 11 bases agree with TRBD1. Germline-derived CDR1 and CDR2 are SGHRS and YFSETQ. The length of the CDR3 is 15 residues. V was pared by 4 bases and J by 7 bases, with 6 bases of the junction left unmatched. DNA of the CDR3: TGCGCCAGCAGCCCCGGACAGGGGGCGGGTGAAAAACTGTTTTTT. It yields the protein CASSPGQGAGEKLFF.

The chain joins TRBV5-1 to TRBJ2-7; D is possibly TRBD1 (5 bases). Trimming removed 4 bases from V and 5 bases from J, with 10 bases in between. CDR1 SGHRS and CDR2 YFSETQ come from the germline V gene. The CDR3 extends over 12 amino acids. The CDR3: CASSRDRNEQYF. Here the CDR3 DNA reads TGCGCCAGCAGCCGAGACAGAAACGAGCAGTACTTC.

On this clone: Other DNA sequences in the sample encode the same CDR3. The chain employs TRBV4-1 and TRBJ2-2; TRBD2 agrees at 7 bases. V gave up 1 base and J gave up 0 bases; unmatched junction bases: 2. Germline V gives CDR1 MGHRA, CDR2 YSYEKL. The CDR3 sequence is 16 residues long. CDR3 sequence: CASSQGAGANTGELFF. The CDR3 DNA reads as TGCGCCAGCAGCCAAGGGGCGGGGGCGAACACCGGGGAGCTGTTTTTT.

The gene calls are TRBV6-5 and TRBJ1-2, with 7 bases fitting TRBD1. Germline V lookup: CDR1 MNHEY, CDR2 SVGAGI. There are 14 residues in the CDR3. With V trimmed by 1 base and J by 4 bases, 3 bases remained unmatched. The CDR3 DNA reads TGTGCCAGCAGTTACTTGACAGGGACCTATGGCTACACCTTC. Translation: CASSYLTGTYGYTF.

The chain recombines TRBV7-2 with TRBJ2-2; TRBD2 matches at 8 bases. This CDR3 is 17 amino acids long. J was trimmed by 5 bases and V by 4 bases; bases with no gene match: 12. CDR1 is SGHTA, CDR2 FQGNSA, per germline. The CDR3 DNA sequence: TGTGCCAGCAGCTACCGTCATAGCGGGACATCGACCGGGGAGCTGTTTTTT. Protein sequence: CASSYRHSGTSTGELFF. The variable domain in full, with the rest retrieved from reference TRBV7-2 and TRBJ2-2, is GAGVSQSPSNKVTEKGKDVELRCDPISGHTALYWYRQSLGQGLEFLIYFQGNSAPDKSGLPSDRFSAERTGGSVSTLTIQRTQQEDSAVYLCASSYRHSGTSTGELFFGEGSRLTVL.

The chain is built from TRBV6-4 and TRBJ2-2; D is uncertain. With 6 bases removed from V and 5 bases from J, the gap between germline ends came to 10 bases. The CDR3 length is 13 residues. Germline CDR1 reads MRHNA; CDR2 reads SNTAGT. CDR3 region: CASSPDSTGELFF. For the CDR3, the DNA is TGTGCCAGCAGCCCCGACTCGACCGGGGAGCTGTTTTTT.

The chain couples TRBV2 to TRBJ2-3; 10 positions match TRBD1. The germline CDR1 and CDR2 sequences are SNHLY and FYNNEI. Unmatched junction bases numbered 6, after V lost 6 bases and J lost 3 bases. This CDR3 contains 15 residues. As DNA, the CDR3 is TGTGCCAGCAGAGACTCGGGACAGGGGACAGATACGCAGTATTTT. It specifies CASRDSGQGTDTQYF.

V usage is TRBV5-1 and J usage is TRBJ2-1; weak D call: TRBD1 (6 bases). The CDR3 consists of 14 residues. The germline gives CDR1 SGHRS, CDR2 YFSETQ. Trimming left V 6 bases short and J 0 bases short, with 10 bases between. The CDR3 loop reads CASNQGSSYNEQFF. CDR3 bases: TGCGCCAGCAACCAGGGGAGCTCCTACAATGAGCAGTTCTTC.

The rearrangement uses TRBV27 and TRBJ1-1, with a weak D call TRBD1 (5 bases). Germline V gene lookup returns CDR1 MNHEY and CDR2 SMNVEV (reference sequence). The length of the CDR3 is 13 residues. With 2 bases removed from V and 5 bases from J, the gap between germline ends came to 9 bases. Written as DNA, the CDR3 is TGTGCCAGCAGTTTACAGGGAAGAACTGAAGCTTTCTTT. The encoded protein is CASSLQGRTEAFF.

This clone is a singleton in its sample. The V call is TRBV7-2, the J call TRBJ2-6, with no clear D. CDR1 and CDR2 (germline): SGHTA, FQGNSA. V was trimmed by 4 bases and J by 0 bases, leaving 7 bases between them. The CDR3 runs to 15 residues. DNA for the CDR3: TGTGCCAGCAGCTCATACAGCTCTGGGGCCAACGTCCTGACTTTC. This codes for CASSSYSSGANVLTF.

The chain employs TRBV29-1 and TRBJ1-1; a possible D gene is TRBD1 (5 bases). V was cut by 6 bases and J by 0 bases, with 14 bases left in between. Germline V gene sequence: CDR1 SQVTM, CDR2 ANQGSEA. CDR3 size: 14 residues. CDR3: CSVDRQLLNTEAFF. CDR3 sequence (DNA): TGCAGCGTGGATAGACAGCTCCTGAACACTGAAGCTTTCTTT. Complete variable domain (other parts from reference TRBV29-1 and TRBJ1-1): SAVISQKPSRDICQRGTSLTIQCQVDSQVTMMFWYRQQPGQSLTLIATANQGSEATYESGFVIDKFPISRPNLTFSTLTVSNMSPEDSSIYLCSVDRQLLNTEAFFGQGTRLTVV.

The J gene is TRBJ2-3, the V gene TRBV9; D is possibly TRBD1 (6 bases). The V gene's germline CDR1 is SGDLS and CDR2 YYNGEE. V was pared by 3 bases and J by 0 bases, with 14 bases between. The CDR3 consists of 16 residues. Here the CDR3 DNA reads TGTGCCAGCAGCGAGGGGGTTGGGGTGAGCACAGATACGCAGTATTTT. This translates into CASSEGVGVSTDTQYF. Using reference TRBV9 and TRBJ2-3 for the parts outside the CDR3, the full variable domain is DSGVTQTPKHLITATGQRVTLRCSPRSGDLSVYWYQQSLDQGLQFLIQYYNGEERAKGNILERFSAQQFPDLHSELNLSSLELGDSALYFCASSEGVGVSTDTQYFGPGTRLTVL.